This is a list of T cell receptor beta chains from one sample in a study of CD8 T cells in ankylosing spondylitis. MiXCR, applied by TCRdb to the 5' RACE reads, yields one record per CDR3 protein. The sample holds 150,000 to 200,000 distinct CDR3 sequences, approximately 10% seen once. The sequenced sample consisted of blood, either unsorted or a sorted T cell fraction (not recorded which). The receptor set was obtained from a male donor with ankylosing spondylitis or in good health (not recorded which). The CDR3 runs from the conserved cysteine through the conserved F or W. D genes are given only for firm matches. Expanded clones get a size class; other rows say once, few or many, or leave the size out.

>TRBJ1-4|NA|TRBV12-3/TRBV12-4|many
CATSPRNAGGEKLFF
TGTGCCACCAGTCCCCGAAACGCAGGTGGCGAAAAACTGTTTTTT
>TRBJ1-1|NA|TRBV27|many
CASSFSQGRGTEAFF
TGTGCCAGCAGTTTTAGTCAGGGGCGAGGGACTGAAGCTTTCTTT
>TRBJ1-5|NA|TRBV29-1|many
CSVEDSPNQPQHF
TGCAGCGTTGAAGACAGCCCCAATCAGCCCCAGCATTTT
>TRBJ1-3|TRBD1|TRBV7-6|many
CASSSGTGITIYF
TGTGCCAGCAGCTCCGGGACAGGGATCACCATATATTTT
>TRBJ1-1|TRBD1|TRBV5-1|NA
CASSSRTGYTEAFF
TGCGCCAGCAGCTCCCGGACAGGCTACACTGAAGCTTTCTTT
>TRBJ1-2|TRBD1|TRBV6-1|many
CASRTGTGNYGYTF
TGTGCCAGCAGGACAGGGACGGGTAACTATGGCTACACCTTC
>TRBJ1-2|NA|TRBV10-3|NA
CAISSSYGYTF
TGTGCCATCAGCAGTAGCTATGGCTACACCTTC
>TRBJ2-4|TRBD1|TRBV15|many
CATSREGQGAYNIQYF
TGTGCCACCAGCAGAGAAGGACAGGGGGCGTATAACATTCAGTACTTC
>TRBJ1-3|NA|TRBV27|NA
CASSLVEGTGNTIYF
TGTGCCAGCAGTTTGGTGGAGGGCACAGGAAACACCATATATTTT
>TRBJ2-1|NA|TRBV15|many
CATSRDQSAFKFF
TGTGCCACCAGCAGAGATCAATCGGCATTCAAGTTCTTC